These 6 T cell receptor beta chains share one sample of origin, sequenced in a study of CD8 T cells in Susac syndrome. Random hexamers were used to reverse transcribe roughly 0.5 to 1 ug of RNA. TCRdb fed the immunoSEQ multiplex PCR reads into MiXCR, producing one record per CDR3 protein. The data show some 260,000 distinct CDR3 sequences, with about 85% seen just once and 0.11% held by the top ten. Sample: CD8+ T cells from PBMCs. Receptors were obtained from a human donor with multiple sclerosis.

This clonotype was seen a few times. The V call is TRBV4-3, the J call TRBJ2-1; 9 nucleotides agree with TRBD2. The junction had 7 bases not matched to a gene; V was cut back by 6 bases and J by 1 base. Germline V CDR1 and CDR2: LGHNA, YSLEER. The CDR3 covers 16 residues. CDR3 bases: TGCGCCAGCAGGCCGACTAGCGGAGCTTCCTACAATGAGCAGTTCTTC. Its protein is CASRPTSGASYNEQFF.

The chain uses TRBV30 and TRBJ2-3; D unresolved. Trimming pared 3 bases from V and 2 bases from J, leaving 15 bases between. CDR1 and CDR2 (germline): GTSNPN, SVGIG (reference sequence). The CDR3 consists of 15 residues. The CDR3 here is CAWSALRAATDTQYF. CDR3 bases: TGTGCCTGGAGCGCGCTTAGAGCCGCCACAGATACGCAGTATTTT.

With regard to this clonotype: The junction and the germline gene differ at one end; a read error may be behind it. The chain combines TRBV28 with TRBJ2-7; no clear D gene. Germline-derived CDR1 and CDR2 are MDHEN and SYDVKM. This CDR3 is 14 amino acids long. CDR3 sequence: CAGSLSGSSYEQYF. The DNA for the CDR3 is TGTGCCGGCAGTTTGTCCGGAAGCTCCTACGAGCAGTACTTC.

V usage is TRBV27 and J usage is TRBJ1-6; TRBD1 might be the D (5 bases). This CDR3 comprises 16 residues. Trimming took off 2 bases at V and 9 bases at J, with 17 bases between the two ends. Germline lookup yields CDR1 MNHEY and CDR2 SMNVEV (reference sequence). The CDR3 coding sequence is TGTGCCAGCAGTTTACATCGTGAGGGGATGGGTTCACCCCTCCACTTT. Its protein product is CASSLHREGMGSPLHF.

The rearrangement uses TRBV20-1 and TRBJ2-1, with 11 bases aligning to TRBD2. The CDR3 loop spans 15 amino acids. The V gene's germline CDR1 is DFQATT and CDR2 SNEGSKA (reference sequence). Germline trimming cut 4 bases from V and 2 bases from J; bases unmatched to any gene: 4. The DNA of the CDR3 is TGCAGTGCTATCCCGGGACTAGCGGCCTACAATGAGCAGTTCTTC. Translating gives CSAIPGLAAYNEQFF.

The rearrangement links TRBV7-9 to TRBJ1-1; D gene ambiguous. Looked up from germline, CDR1 is SEHNR and CDR2 is FQNEAQ (reference sequence). V was shortened by 5 bases and J by 4 bases, with 17 bases between the two germline ends. The CDR3 spans 15 residues. The CDR3 sequence: CASSRGIGVGTEAFF. CDR3 bases: TGTGCCAGCAGCCGCGGTATTGGGGTGGGCACTGAAGCTTTCTTT.